The 8 T cell receptor beta chains below were found in one sample sequenced in a study of blood T cells in healthy people across ages. Combining a sample-barcoded 5' primer with a J-beta primer mix, a second PCR ran for roughly 7 to 11 cycles. TCRdb reprocessed the 5' RACE reads with MiXCR, giving one entry per CDR3 protein. Among 730,000 or so distinct CDR3 sequences listed, roughly 45% were seen once. The sequenced sample consisted of blood. Receptors originate from a woman between 55 and 75 years old in good health.

This clonotype was picked up a small number of times. The CDR3 region has the DNA TGTGCCAGCAGTCTCAGGGGGGCAGGGTATCAAGAGACCCAGTACTTC. The encoded protein is CASSLRGAGYQETQYF. V usage is TRBV12-3 or TRBV12-4 and J usage is TRBJ2-5, with D perhaps matching TRBD1 (7 bases). There are 16 residues in the CDR3. Trimming shortened V by 5 bases and J by 2 bases, and 18 bases separated the two germline ends.

The V gene is TRBV7-9, the J gene TRBJ1-1; D is uncertain. CDR1 is SEHNR and CDR2 is FQNEAQ in the germline V gene (reference sequence). This CDR3 spans 13 amino acids. With 5 bases removed from V and 3 bases from J, the gap between germline ends came to 10 bases. In DNA form, the CDR3 reads TGTGCCAGCAGCGTAGACGGTTACACTGAAGCTTTCTTT. Translating gives CASSVDGYTEAFF.

V and J are TRBV12-3 or TRBV12-4 and TRBJ2-7, with TRBD2 matching over 10 bases. The DNA end is more similar to TRBJ2-5, so the J call may be wrong. The CDR3 sequence is 15 residues long. The CDR3 loop reads CASSAGLAGEKTQYF. CDR3 nucleotide sequence: TGTGCCAGCAGTGCCGGTCTAGCGGGGGAGAAGACCCAGTACTTC.

This chain uses TRBV10-3 with TRBJ1-2; D is perhaps TRBD1 (5 bases). V lost 3 bases, J lost 0 bases, and 17 bases lay in between. The CDR3 totals 17 residues. Per the germline V gene, CDR1 is ENHRY and CDR2 is SYGVKD. As DNA, the CDR3 is TGTGCCATCAGTGAAGTGTCAGGGAGGATCCCTAACTATGGCTACACCTTC. Translation gives CAISEVSGRIPNYGYTF.

Remarks on this clonotype: Since a much larger clone is just one base distant, this may be a read error. The rearrangement joins TRBV3-1 to TRBJ2-5; 10 nucleotides line up with TRBD1. Gene TRBJ2-4 matches the end of the DNA better, so the J call may be wrong. CDR1 and CDR2 from the germline V gene are LGHDT and YNNKEL (reference sequence). CDR3 length: 15 residues. DNA of the CDR3: TGTGCCCGCAGCCAAGGAGACAGGGGGCGAGGCATTCAGTACTTC. Protein sequence: CARSQGDRGRGIQYF.

Regarding this clonotype: This may be a read error, as it is one base from a much larger clone. This rearrangement joins TRBV12-3 or TRBV12-4 to TRBJ1-5; 8 bases are a match to TRBD1. The CDR3 is made up of 16 amino acids. DNA of the CDR3: TGTGCCAGCAGCAAAGGACAGGGTGGAAGCAATCGGCCCCAGCATTTT. This codes for CASSKGQGGSNRPQHF.

The table lists this clonotype with a few counts. The CDR3 here is CATTSTRARGSDEQYF. For the CDR3, the DNA is TGTGCCACCACATCAACTCGGGCTCGCGGGAGCGACGAGCAGTACTTC. The chain joins TRBV19 to TRBJ2-7; TRBD2 matches at 7 bases. Germline trimming cut 10 bases from V and 5 bases from J; bases unmatched to any gene: 20. The CDR3 is 16 amino acids. Germline-derived CDR1 and CDR2 are LNHDA and SQIVND (reference sequence).

This clonotype has more than one count but fewer than ten. The chain joins TRBV6-4 to TRBJ2-3, with D possibly called TRBD1 or TRBD2 (5 bases each). V dropped 5 bases and J dropped 4 bases, with 10 bases sitting between them. CDR3 size: 13 residues. Per the germline V gene, CDR1 is MRHNA and CDR2 is SNTAGT. DNA of the CDR3: TGTGCCAGCAGTCGGGACCCCGCAGATACGCAGTATTTT. It translates to CASSRDPADTQYF.